Here is one T cell receptor beta chain with its context. Its antigen is unidentified. This specimen belongs to a study of T cell responses to AZD1222 COVID-19 vaccine. Whole-study findings and limits: Spike-specific TCR breadth and depth rose after two AZD1222 doses. Donors were largely white British and mainly female; clonal diversity was possibly underestimated. Seropositive status at baseline applied to only six AZD1222 recipients. Unmutated variant regions are reportedly targeted by nearly half of spike-specific TCRs.

This CDR3 region has 13 residues. V lost 6 bases, J lost 5 bases, and 10 bases lay in between. Germline-derived CDR1 and CDR2 are MNHEY and SVGAGI. Here immunoSEQ multiplex PCR was the method, and the copy in TCRdb shows in-frame clones only, minus some. The sample contains 170,000 or so clones, 90% of which appear only once. The sample was peripheral blood, taken on day 0 of AZD1222 vaccination. This clonotype was obtained from an adult in good health. The rearrangement links TRBV6-5 to TRBJ2-2; TRBD1 is a possible D gene (5 bases). The CDR3 protein is CASRGRYTGELFF. CDR3 in DNA: TGTGCCAGCAGGGGGCGTTATACCGGGGAGCTGTTTTTT.